A selection of T cell receptor beta chains follows, all from one sample in a study of shared clonotypes between healthy human individuals. The method was immunoSEQ multiplex PCR; TCRdb's version includes in-frame clones alone and lacks a portion of them. The table shows around 2.1 million clones, with roughly 91% occurring only once. Sequencing input: naive CD8+ T cells from PBMCs. These receptors originate from a man younger than 35 in good health. Some clones in this sample may be carry-over from other donors' samples. Both conserved end residues are part of each CDR3. D genes are given only for firm matches. Where a row states a size, it is once, few, many or the class of an expanded clone; other rows omit it.

j_call v_call d_call clone_size cdr3_nt cdr3_aa
TRBJ2-1 TRBV7-9 TRBD2 . TGTGCCAGCAGCCAAATAGCGGGAGGACCCTACAATGAGCAGTTCTTC CASSQIAGGPYNEQFF
TRBJ1-1 TRBV30 . . TGTGCCTGGAGTATATCGCTGGCCACTGAAGCTTTCTTT CAWSISLATEAFF
TRBJ2-6 TRBV9 . . TGTGCCAGCAGCGCAACAGGCTCTGGGGCCAACGTCCTGACTTTC CASSATGSGANVLTF
TRBJ2-1 TRBV7-8 TRBD2 . TGTGCCAGCAGCTTTAGCGGGACTCGTTACAATGAGCAGTTCTTC CASSFSGTRYNEQFF
TRBJ1-5 TRBV10-3 . . TGTGCCATCAGTGAGTCAACGGGAATCCCCCCGCCCCAGCATTTT CAISESTGIPPPQHF
TRBJ2-7 TRBV7-3 . . TGTGCCAGCAGTTTAACGGGGTCAGTAGGGCTCGAGCAGTACTTC CASSLTGSVGLEQYF
TRBJ1-2 TRBV7-8 TRBD1 . TGTGCCAGCAGCTCCTTAACTCAGGGGGGGGATAACTATGGCTACACCTTC CASSSLTQGGDNYGYTF
TRBJ2-1 TRBV5-1 . . TGCGCCAGCAGCCGGGACACCTACAATGAGCAGTTCTTC CASSRDTYNEQFF
TRBJ2-7 TRBV15 . . TGTGCCACCAGCAGAGAGTGGGGAGTTGGGTACGAGCAGTACTTC CATSREWGVGYEQYF
TRBJ2-5 TRBV19 . . TGTGCCAGTAGCTCTCGGGGCGGGGAAGAGACCCAGTACTTC CASSSRGGEETQYF
TRBJ2-1 TRBV4-2 . . TGTGCCAGCAGCCCGTACGGGGACGGGAGCTCCTACAATGAGCAGTTCTTC CASSPYGDGSSYNEQFF
TRBJ2-2 TRBV10-2 . . TGCGCCAGCAGTCCCGGACGGAACACCGGGGAGCTGTTTTTT CASSPGRNTGELFF
TRBJ2-7 TRBV5-1 . . TGCGCCAGCAGCTCCGCTTATTGGGATTCCTACGAGCAGTACTTC CASSSAYWDSYEQYF
TRBJ1-5 TRBV19 . . TGTGCCAGTAGTATAGTGGGGTACGGACAGCCCCAGCATTTT CASSIVGYGQPQHF
TRBJ2-3 TRBV7-6 . . TGTGCCAGCAGCTCCCAATTGAGCACAGATACGCAGTATTTT CASSSQLSTDTQYF
TRBJ2-3 TRBV5-6 TRBD2 . TGTGCCAGCAGCTTGGGACTAGCAAGCACAGATACGCAGTATTTT CASSLGLASTDTQYF
TRBJ2-7 TRBV6-6 . . TGTGCCAGCAGTTCTGACAGGTCCGAGCAGTACTTC CASSSDRSEQYF
TRBJ2-7 TRBV7-9 TRBD2 . TGTGCCAGCAGCTTCCCGACTAGCGGGAGAGGGGGGGCCTACGAGCAGTACTTC CASSFPTSGRGGAYEQYF
TRBJ1-1 TRBV29-1 . . TGCAGCGTTGGGGGGCCCCTAAGGAACACTGAAGCTTTCTTT CSVGGPLRNTEAFF
TRBJ2-3 TRBV9 TRBD2 . TGTGCCAGCACCCGAGGGGGGGGGCTAGCGGGAGGGCCGGATACGCAGTATTTT CASTRGGGLAGGPDTQYF
TRBJ1-3 TRBV7-9 . . TGTGCCAGCAGCGGGGGACGTGGGAGAAACACCATATATTTT CASSGGRGRNTIYF
TRBJ1-5 TRBV27 . . TGTGCCAGCAGTTTTAGTAGCAATCAGCCCCAGCATTTT CASSFSSNQPQHF
TRBJ1-3 TRBV15 . . TGTGCCACCAGCAGTGACAAACGGGTGGGGGGGCGATCTGGAAACACCATATATTTT CATSSDKRVGGRSGNTIYF
TRBJ2-7 TRBV7-9 TRBD1 . TGTGCCAGCAGCCCCTGGACAGGGGGCGAGCAGTACTTC CASSPWTGGEQYF
TRBJ1-1 TRBV30 . few TGTGCCTGGAGTGTAATTAAAGGCACTGAAGCTTTCTTT CAWSVIKGTEAFF
TRBJ2-5 TRBV7-2 TRBD1 . TGTGCCAGCAGCTTAGCGGGTTCAGGCCTCGGGACAGTTGAGACCCAGTACTTC CASSLAGSGLGTVETQYF
TRBJ1-1 TRBV7-3 . . TGTGCCAGCAGCTTAACCACCGGCGGGGCTGCTTTCTTT CASSLTTGGAAFF
TRBJ2-5 TRBV25-1 . . TGTGCCAGCAGTTACCACGGGGAAGAGACCCAGTACTTC CASSYHGEETQYF
TRBJ2-2 TRBV4-1 . . TGCGCCAGCAGCCAGGCTCCCAGGGGGGCCGGGGAGCTGTTTTTT CASSQAPRGAGELFF
TRBJ1-2 TRBV6-5 . . TGTGCCAGCAGTTACGAGGGGGTGGGCTATGGCTACACCTTC CASSYEGVGYGYTF
TRBJ1-5 TRBV27 . . TGTGCCAGCAGTCCACGGGAGGGGTTAAATCAGCCCCAGCATTTT CASSPREGLNQPQHF
TRBJ2-7 TRBV30 TRBD1 . TGTGCCTGGGGGACAGGGTACGAGCAGTACTTC CAWGTGYEQYF
TRBJ2-1 TRBV2 . . TGTGCCAGCAGTGGATCGACAGGAGACAATGAGCAGTTCTTC CASSGSTGDNEQFF
TRBJ2-5 TRBV27 . . TGTGCCAGCAGTTTTGTGGGGGCCAGGAAAGAGACCCAGTACTTC CASSFVGARKETQYF
TRBJ2-3 TRBV7-3 . . TGTGCCAGCAGCCAAACCGGGGCAGGATGGACAGATACGCAGTATTTT CASSQTGAGWTDTQYF
TRBJ2-7 TRBV5-4 TRBD2 . TGTGCCAGCAGCCTGCGCCTAGCGGGAGGGCCCACAAACGAGCAGTACTTC CASSLRLAGGPTNEQYF
TRBJ2-2 TRBV25-1 TRBD1 . TGTGCCAGCAGCAGGACAGGGTCGGTTGTGAACCCCACCGGGGAGCTGTTTTTT CASSRTGSVVNPTGELFF
TRBJ1-1 TRBV7-9 TRBD1 . TGTGCCAGCAGCTTCGTAAACGGGACAGCATTCCCAAGAGACACTGAAGCTTTCTTT CASSFVNGTAFPRDTEAFF
TRBJ1-1 TRBV7-9 TRBD1 . TGTGCCAGCAGGAGGGGACAGGGGTACACTGAAGCTTTCTTT CASRRGQGYTEAFF
TRBJ2-7 TRBV4-2 TRBD1 . TGTGCCAGCAGCCAAAGCCGGGACAGGACCTACGAGCAGTACTTC CASSQSRDRTYEQYF
TRBJ2-5 TRBV4-1 . . TGCGCCAGCAGCCAAGCTTCCAGGAGGGAGACCCAGTACTTC CASSQASRRETQYF
TRBJ2-2 TRBV5-1 . . TGCGCCAGCAGCTCCCCCCGGGACCACTACACCGGGGAGCTGTTTTTT CASSSPRDHYTGELFF
TRBJ1-5 TRBV10-2 TRBD1 . TGCGCCAGCAGAATCAGGGGGCCGGATCAGCCCCAGCATTTT CASRIRGPDQPQHF
TRBJ2-3 TRBV7-9 TRBD2 once TGTGCCAGCAGCCACCCAGATTATGGGACTAGCGGGATTTCGGATACGCAGTATTTT CASSHPDYGTSGISDTQYF
TRBJ2-7 TRBV11-2 . . TGTGCCAGCAGCCTAGGACTAACAACCTCCTACGAGCAGTACTTC CASSLGLTTSYEQYF
TRBJ2-6 TRBV7-9 TRBD2 . TGTGCCATCCGGGGGGCTGGGGCCAACGTCCTGACTTTC CAIRGAGANVLTF
TRBJ2-2 TRBV7-3 . . TGTGCCAGCAGCTTCCGGGCCGGGGAGCTGTTTTTT CASSFRAGELFF